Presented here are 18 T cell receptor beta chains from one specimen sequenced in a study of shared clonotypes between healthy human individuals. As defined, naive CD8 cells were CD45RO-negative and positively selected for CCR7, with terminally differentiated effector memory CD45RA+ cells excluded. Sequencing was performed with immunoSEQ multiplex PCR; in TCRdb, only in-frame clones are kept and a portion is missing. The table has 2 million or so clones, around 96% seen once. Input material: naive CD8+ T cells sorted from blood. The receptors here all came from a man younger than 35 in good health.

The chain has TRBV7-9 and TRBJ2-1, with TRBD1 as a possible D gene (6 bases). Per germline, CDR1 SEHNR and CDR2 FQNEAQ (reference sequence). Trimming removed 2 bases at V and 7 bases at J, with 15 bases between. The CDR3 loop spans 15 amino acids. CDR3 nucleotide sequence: TGTGCCAGCAGCTTAAGTGGCAGGGGATCTAATGAGCAGTTCTTC. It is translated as CASSLSGRGSNEQFF.

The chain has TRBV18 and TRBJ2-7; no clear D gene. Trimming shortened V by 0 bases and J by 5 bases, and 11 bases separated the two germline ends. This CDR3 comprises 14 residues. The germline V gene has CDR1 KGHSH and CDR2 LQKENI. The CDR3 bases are TGTGCCAGCTCACCACCGGGCCCTATCCACGAGCAGTACTTC. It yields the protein CASSPPGPIHEQYF.

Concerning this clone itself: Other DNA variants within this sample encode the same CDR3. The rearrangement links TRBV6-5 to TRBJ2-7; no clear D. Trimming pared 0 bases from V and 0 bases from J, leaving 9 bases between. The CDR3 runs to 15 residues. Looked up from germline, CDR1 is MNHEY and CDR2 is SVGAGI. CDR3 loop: CASSYSGQPSYEQYF. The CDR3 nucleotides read TGTGCCAGCAGTTACTCTGGCCAGCCCTCCTACGAGCAGTACTTC.

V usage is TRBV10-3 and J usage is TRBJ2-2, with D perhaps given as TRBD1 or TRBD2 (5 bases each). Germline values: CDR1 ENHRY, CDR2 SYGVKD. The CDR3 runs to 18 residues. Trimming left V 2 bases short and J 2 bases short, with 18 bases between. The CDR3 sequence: CAISEAFGPRDNTGELFF. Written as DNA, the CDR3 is TGTGCCATCAGTGAGGCTTTTGGACCCAGGGACAACACCGGGGAGCTGTTTTTT.

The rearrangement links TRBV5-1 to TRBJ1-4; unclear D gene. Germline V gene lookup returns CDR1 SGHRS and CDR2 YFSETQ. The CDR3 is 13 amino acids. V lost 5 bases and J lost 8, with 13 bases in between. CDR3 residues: CASRQHLGEKLFF. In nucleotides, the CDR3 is TGCGCCAGCAGGCAACACCTCGGGGAAAAACTGTTTTTT.

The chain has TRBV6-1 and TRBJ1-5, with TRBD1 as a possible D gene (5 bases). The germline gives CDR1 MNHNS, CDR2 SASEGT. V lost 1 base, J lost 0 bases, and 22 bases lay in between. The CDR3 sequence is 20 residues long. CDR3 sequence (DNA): TGTGCCAGCAGTGAAGACGGAACAGGTTATCGCCTATATAGCAATCAGCCCCAGCATTTT. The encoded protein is CASSEDGTGYRLYSNQPQHF.

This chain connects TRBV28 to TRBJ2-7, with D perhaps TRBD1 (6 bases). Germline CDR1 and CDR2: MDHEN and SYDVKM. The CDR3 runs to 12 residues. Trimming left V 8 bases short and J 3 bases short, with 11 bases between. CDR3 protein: CASGAGDYEQYF. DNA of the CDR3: TGTGCCAGCGGGGCAGGGGACTACGAGCAGTACTTC. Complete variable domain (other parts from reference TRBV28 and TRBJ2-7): DVKVTQSSRYLVKRTGEKVFLECVQDMDHENMFWYRQDPGLGLRLIYFSYDVKMKEKGDIPEGYSVSREKKERFSLILESASTNQTSMYLCASGAGDYEQYFGPGTRLTVT.

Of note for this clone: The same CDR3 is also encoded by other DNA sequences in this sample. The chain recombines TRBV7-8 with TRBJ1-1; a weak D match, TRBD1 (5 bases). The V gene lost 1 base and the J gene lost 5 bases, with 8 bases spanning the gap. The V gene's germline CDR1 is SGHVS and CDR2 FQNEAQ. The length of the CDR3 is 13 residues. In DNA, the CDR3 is TGTGCCAGCAGCTTAGGCGGGGGGACTGAAGCTTTCTTT. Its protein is CASSLGGGTEAFF.

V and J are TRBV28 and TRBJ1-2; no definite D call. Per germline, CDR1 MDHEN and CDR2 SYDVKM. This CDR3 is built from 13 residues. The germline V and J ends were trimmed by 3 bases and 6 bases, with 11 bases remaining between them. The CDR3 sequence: CASSLRLNDGYTF. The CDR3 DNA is TGTGCCAGCAGTTTGCGGCTGAACGATGGCTACACCTTC.

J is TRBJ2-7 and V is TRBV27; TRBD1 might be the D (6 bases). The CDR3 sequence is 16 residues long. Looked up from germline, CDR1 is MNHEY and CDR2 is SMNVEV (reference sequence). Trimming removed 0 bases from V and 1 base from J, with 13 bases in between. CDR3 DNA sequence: TGTGCCAGCAGTTTATCGGCAGGGGACAATTCCTACGAGCAGTACTTC. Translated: CASSLSAGDNSYEQYF.

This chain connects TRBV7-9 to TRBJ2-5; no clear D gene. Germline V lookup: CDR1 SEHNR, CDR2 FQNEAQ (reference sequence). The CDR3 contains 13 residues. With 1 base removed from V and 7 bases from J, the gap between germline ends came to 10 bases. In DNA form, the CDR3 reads TGTGCCAGCAGCTTAGTATTGGAAGGGACCCAGTACTTC. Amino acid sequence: CASSLVLEGTQYF.

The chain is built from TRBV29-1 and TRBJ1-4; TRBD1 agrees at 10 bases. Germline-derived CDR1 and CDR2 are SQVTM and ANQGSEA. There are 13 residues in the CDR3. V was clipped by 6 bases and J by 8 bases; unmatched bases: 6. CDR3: CSVGDRGGEKLFF. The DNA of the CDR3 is TGCAGCGTGGGGGACAGGGGAGGAGAAAAACTGTTTTTT. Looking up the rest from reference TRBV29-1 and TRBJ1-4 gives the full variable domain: SAVISQKPSRDICQRGTSLTIQCQVDSQVTMMFWYRQQPGQSLTLIATANQGSEATYESGFVIDKFPISRPNLTFSTLTVSNMSPEDSSIYLCSVGDRGGEKLFFGSGTQLSVL.

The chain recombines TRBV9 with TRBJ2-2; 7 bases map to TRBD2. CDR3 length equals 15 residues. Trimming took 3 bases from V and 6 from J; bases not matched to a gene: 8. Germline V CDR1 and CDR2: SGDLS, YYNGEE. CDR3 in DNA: TGTGCCAGCAGCGGCAACTCTGGACTAGCCGGGGAGCTGTTTTTT. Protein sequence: CASSGNSGLAGELFF.

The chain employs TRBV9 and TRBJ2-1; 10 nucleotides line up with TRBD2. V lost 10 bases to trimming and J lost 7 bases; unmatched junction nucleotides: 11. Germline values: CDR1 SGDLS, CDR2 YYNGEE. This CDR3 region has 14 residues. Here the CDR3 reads CASTEGGLANEQFF. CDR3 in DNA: TGTGCCTCCACCGAGGGGGGACTAGCGAATGAGCAGTTCTTC.

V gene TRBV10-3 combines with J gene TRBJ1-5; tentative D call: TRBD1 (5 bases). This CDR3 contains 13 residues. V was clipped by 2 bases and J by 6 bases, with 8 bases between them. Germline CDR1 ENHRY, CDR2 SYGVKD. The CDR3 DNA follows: TGTGCCATCAGTGAGAGGGGAGGTCAGCCCCAGCATTTT. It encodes CAISERGGQPQHF.

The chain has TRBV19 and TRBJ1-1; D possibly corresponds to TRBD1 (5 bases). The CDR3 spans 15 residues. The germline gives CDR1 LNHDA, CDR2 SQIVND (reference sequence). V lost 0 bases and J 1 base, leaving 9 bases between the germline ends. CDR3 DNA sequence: TGTGCCAGTAGTATAGATCGGAGGGGGAACACTGAAGCTTTCTTT. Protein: CASSIDRRGNTEAFF.

CDR3 residues: CASSAYRDLNYGYTF. The CDR3 DNA follows: TGTGCCAGCAGCGCCTACCGGGACCTTAACTATGGCTACACCTTC. The chain carries TRBV5-8 and TRBJ1-2; tentatively, D is TRBD1 (5 bases). This CDR3 has 15 amino acids. CDR1 is SGHTS, CDR2 YDEGEE, per germline. V lost 4 bases and J lost 1, with 14 bases in between. Combining the CDR3 with reference TRBV5-8 and TRBJ1-2 gives the whole variable domain EAGVTQSPTHLIKTRGQQATLRCSPISGHTSVYWYQQALGLGLQFLLWYDEGEERNRGNFPPRFSGRQFPNYSSELNVNALELEDSALYLCASSAYRDLNYGYTFGSGTRLTVV.

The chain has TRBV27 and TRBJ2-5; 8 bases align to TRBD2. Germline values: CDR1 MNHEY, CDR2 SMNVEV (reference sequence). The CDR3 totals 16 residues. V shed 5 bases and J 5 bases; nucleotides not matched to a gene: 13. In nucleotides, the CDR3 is TGTGCCAGCAGTATACTCCCCGGGACTAGTGTGGAGACCCAGTACTTC. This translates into CASSILPGTSVETQYF.